This TCR beta chain is from a study of cytomegalovirus exposure and HLA in healthy donors. Study-wide findings and caveats: There were several of the most significant clusters that appeared linked to common viral pathogens in a later analysis.

This clone was counted only a few times. Antigen unknown. Both 60 Vbeta primers and 13 Jbeta primers went into the PCR. Data came from immunoSEQ multiplex PCR; TCRdb stores just in-frame clones and leaves some out. The repertoire has over 120,000 clones, approximately 74% of them found once; the top ten carry roughly 4%. Deletions cut 0 bases from V and 5 bases from J, with 9 bases between. The CDR3 extends over 14 amino acids. Per the germline V gene, CDR1 is SGHVS and CDR2 is FQNEAQ. The material sequenced was PBMCs. This clonotype originated in a man aged 18 to 30 in good health and CMV-seropositive. This chain links TRBV7-8 with TRBJ2-3, with D hard to call. CDR3 sequence (DNA): TGTGCCAGCAGCTTAGCGCTCCGACTAGATACGCAGTATTTT. Encoded protein: CASSLALRLDTQYF.